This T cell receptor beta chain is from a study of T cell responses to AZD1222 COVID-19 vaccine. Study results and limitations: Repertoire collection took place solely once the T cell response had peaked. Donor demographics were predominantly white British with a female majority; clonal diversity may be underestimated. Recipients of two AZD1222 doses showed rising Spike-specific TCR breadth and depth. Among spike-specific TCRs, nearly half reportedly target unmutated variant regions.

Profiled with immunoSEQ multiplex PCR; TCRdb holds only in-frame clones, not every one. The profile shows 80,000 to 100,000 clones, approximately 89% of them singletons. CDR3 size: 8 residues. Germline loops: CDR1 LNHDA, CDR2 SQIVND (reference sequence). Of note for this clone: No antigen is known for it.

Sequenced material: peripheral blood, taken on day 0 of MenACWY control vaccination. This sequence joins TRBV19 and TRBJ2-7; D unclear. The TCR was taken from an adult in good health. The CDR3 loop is CGVYEQYF. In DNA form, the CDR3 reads TGTGGGGTCTACGAGCAGTACTTC.